This is a list of T cell receptor beta chains from one sample in a study of blood T cells in healthy people across ages. TCRdb passed the 5' RACE reads through MiXCR, listing each CDR3 protein once. The sample shows approximately 880,000 distinct CDR3 sequences, about 48% of them seen only once. The specimen was blood. The receptors derive from a man aged 30 to 45 in good health. Each CDR3 is given with its conserved first and last residue. Each record gives: J gene, clone size, V gene, D gene, CDR3 DNA, CDR3 protein. A D gene is named only where the DNA matches it firmly. Some rows have no size entry. The others give once, few or many, or a class for an expanded clone.

J gene: TRBJ2-1
clone size: .
V gene: TRBV2
D gene: .
CDR3 DNA: TGTGCCAGCAGGCGTCAGGGGTGTGAGCAGTTCTTC
CDR3 protein: CASRRQGCEQFF

J gene: TRBJ2-3
clone size: few
V gene: TRBV12-3/TRBV12-4
D gene: .
CDR3 DNA: TGTGCCAGCAGTTTACGGTTGGAGGGGTGGAACACAGATACGCAGTATTTT
CDR3 protein: CASSLRLEGWNTDTQYF

J gene: TRBJ2-7
clone size: .
V gene: TRBV6-2/TRBV6-3
D gene: .
CDR3 DNA: TGTGTCAGCAGTTACCCTATCGATGACGAGCAGTACTTC
CDR3 protein: CVSSYPIDDEQYF

J gene: TRBJ2-1
clone size: .
V gene: TRBV4-1
D gene: TRBD2
CDR3 DNA: TGCGCCAGCAGCCAAGATCCGGAACTAGCGGGGGGCTACTACAATGAGCAGTTCTTC
CDR3 protein: CASSQDPELAGGYYNEQFF

J gene: TRBJ1-4
clone size: .
V gene: TRBV29-1
D gene: TRBD1
CDR3 DNA: TGCAGCGTCTGGACAGGGGGTGGAGAAAAACTGTTTTTT
CDR3 protein: CSVWTGGGEKLFF

J gene: TRBJ2-3
clone size: .
V gene: TRBV4-1
D gene: TRBD2
CDR3 DNA: TGCGCCAGCAGCCGGACGGGCGGGGGGGCCGGTAGCACAGATACGCAGTATTTT
CDR3 protein: CASSRTGGGAGSTDTQYF

J gene: TRBJ1-2
clone size: few
V gene: TRBV25-1
D gene: .
CDR3 DNA: TGTGCCAGCAGTGAATCTAAGGGGGGCTACACCTTC
CDR3 protein: CASSESKGGYTF

J gene: TRBJ2-7
clone size: .
V gene: TRBV13
D gene: .
CDR3 DNA: TGTGCCTGCAGCCCCAAGCGGCTTCTATACGAGCAGTACTTC
CDR3 protein: CACSPKRLLYEQYF

J gene: TRBJ2-4
clone size: .
V gene: TRBV7-2
D gene: .
CDR3 DNA: TGTGCCAGCAGCTTAGTAATAGGACAGATCAACATTCAGTACTTC
CDR3 protein: CASSLVIGQINIQYF

J gene: TRBJ1-5
clone size: .
V gene: TRBV6-4
D gene: .
CDR3 DNA: TGTGCCAGCAGTGACGGACTGATTAGCAATCAGCCCCAGCATTTT
CDR3 protein: CASSDGLISNQPQHF

J gene: TRBJ2-1
clone size: few
V gene: TRBV3-1
D gene: .
CDR3 DNA: TGTGCCAGCAGCCAAGAACTCCGGGGCGGGCAGTTCTTC
CDR3 protein: CASSQELRGGQFF

J gene: TRBJ1-2
clone size: few
V gene: TRBV9
D gene: .
CDR3 DNA: TGTGCCAGCGACGGTCCGCGGCATAGGAACTATGGCTACACCTTC
CDR3 protein: CASDGPRHRNYGYTF

J gene: TRBJ2-3
clone size: .
V gene: TRBV4-2
D gene: .
CDR3 DNA: TGTGCCAGCAGCCAACGACTGGCCGAGGATACGCAGTATTTT
CDR3 protein: CASSQRLAEDTQYF

J gene: TRBJ2-1
clone size: few
V gene: TRBV6-5
D gene: .
CDR3 DNA: TGTGCCAGCAGTTACTCGAGTCCAGGCAATGAGCAGTTCTTC
CDR3 protein: CASSYSSPGNEQFF

J gene: TRBJ1-2
clone size: .
V gene: TRBV20-1
D gene: .
CDR3 DNA: TGCAGTGCTAGAGAGACGAAGGAATATGGCTACACCTTC
CDR3 protein: CSARETKEYGYTF

J gene: TRBJ1-2
clone size: .
V gene: TRBV7-2
D gene: .
CDR3 DNA: TGTGCCAGCAGCTTAGTGTCTGGGACGCCGGGGCATCGTTCTGGCTACACCTTC
CDR3 protein: CASSLVSGTPGHRSGYTF